This paragraph reports one T cell receptor (beta chain). Its antigen is currently not known. The junction differs from germline at one of its ends, possibly a read error. This specimen comes from a study of vaccination and CD4 T cells after COVID-19 (dated by TCRdb to the early 2020s). In terms of the full investigation: In the convalescent cohort there were six males and four females, among whom were two Hispanic individuals, seven Caucasians, two Asians and one multiracial person. Participants got two doses of the Pfizer-BioNTech BNT162b2 vaccine (n=8) or two doses of the Moderna mRNA-1273 vaccine (n=2). Post-COVID blood samples were collected from convalescent patients a median of roughly 100 days after diagnosis, with a range of about 35 to 161 days. Post-vaccine blood samples were obtained a median of roughly 75 days after the second vaccine dose, with a range of about 12 to 241 days. Overlapping spike peptide pools from SARS-CoV-2 and from the common cold coronaviruses HCoV-NL63, HCoV-OC43 and HCoV-229E were used as culture stimuli. As controls, cultures received a CEFX viral epitope pool (the positive control), an HIV-1 Nef peptide pool (the negative control), or no peptide at all. In around 10 COVID-19 convalescent patients and a few infection-naive healthy vaccine recipients, researchers compared the spike-specific CD4+ TCR repertoire from before mRNA vaccination with the repertoire from after. In an earlier paper using these donors, memory CD4+ T cell crossreactivity between SARS-CoV-2 and common cold coronavirus spike proteins was assessed at the TCR clonotype level.

Library creation used PCR. At the Johns Hopkins FTIC core, DNA from the cultured CD4+ T cells underwent TCR sequencing with the Oncomine TCR Beta short-read assay. Genomic DNA was extracted from the cultured CD4+ T cells with the QIAamp micro DNA kit. Oncomine TCR Beta libraries from cultured CD4+ T cells were pooled with unique dual indexes and sequenced on an Illumina iSeq 100. In the paper's pipeline: Non-productive sequences were filtered out, and CDR3s that did not start with C, did not end with F or W, or were shorter than 7 amino acids were discarded. The MANAFEST web application was used to identify antigen-specific clonotypes by comparing peptide-stimulated wells against reference wells and other culture wells. An FDR below 0.05, an odds ratio above 5, and a productive frequency above 0.1% in at least two of three replicate wells were required for clones to be considered positive. A clonotype counted as cross-reactive if it showed significant expansion both in the SARS-CoV-2 spike wells and in at least one common cold coronavirus spike condition. CDR3 homology was assessed with Levenshtein distances (stringdist) and unrooted phylogenetic trees (ape) in R version 3.6.1. The raw public reads went through TCRdb reprocessing: fastp at Q25, MiXCR clone calling, in-frame beta chains kept. Duplicate CDR3 protein sequences are folded into a single record with the most common DNA and genes. Clone size and V and J calls follow TCRdb, not the original study. Here the sample has about 9,700 distinct CDR3 sequences; around two fifths occur a single time. Approximately 13% of the sample is held by the ten biggest clonotypes.

According to the germline V gene, CDR1 reads SNHLY and CDR2 reads FYNNEI. Measured from the cysteine to the phenylalanine, the CDR3 is 11 residues long. CDR3 DNA is the only sequence kept; it has 33 bases, read in frame from the first base. What the research found in general, with its limitations: Of the vaccine-specific clones in convalescent patients, 304 of 307, or nearly all, reacted only to SARS-CoV-2 spike and did not cross-react with common cold coronaviruses. Only a relatively small number of convalescent patients were included in the study, and early timepoints following natural infection were not analyzed. Although the median number of SARS-CoV-2-reactive clonotypes went up from some 23 after infection to more than 30 after vaccination, the increase was not significant. Among convalescent patients, a median roughly 84% of the SARS-CoV-2-reactive clones seen after vaccination appeared only after vaccination, which suggests priming specific to the vaccine.

The intended sense of this specimen's treatment or condition label: roughly nine-day PBMC culture with coronavirus spike peptide pools or control peptides (ViraFEST assay). CD4+ T cells from unexposed donors were collected before the COVID-19 pandemic (2011-2018). The study used the ViraFEST assay, which expanded antigen-specific T cells with peptide pools and then identified expanded clonotypes by TCR sequencing. Each well held about 2.2 million PBMCs cultured in IMDM containing approximately 5% human AB serum and around 10 IU/ml IL-2, with 8 to 10 ug/ml peptide pools added. Half of the culture medium was replaced with fresh IL-2-containing medium on days 3 and 7. After around 11 days of culture, CD4+ T cells were isolated by negative selection using the EasySep CD4+ T cell isolation kit. As cell numbers permitted, CD4+ T cells from unexposed donors were tested for reactivity to SARS-CoV-2 S and N and to four common cold coronavirus spike pools. Ficoll-Paque Plus gradient centrifugation was used to isolate PBMCs from whole blood, and the isolated PBMCs were then either used fresh or cryopreserved at -140C. Each culture condition was generally run in triplicate wells. Leukapheresis product for the unexposed donors was bought commercially.

Recombination joined TRBV2 with TRBJ2-7; TRBD1 fits 7 bases in the junction. The TCR was taken from a human donor in good health. The specimen sequenced was CD4+ T cells from blood, cultured in vitro. The CDR3 is CASSVDRVEDF. The DNA is TGTGCCAGCAGTGTTGACAGGGTGGAGGACTTC.